The next 26 T cell receptor beta chains were all read from a single sample in a study of cytomegalovirus exposure and HLA in healthy donors. Use of 60 Vbeta and 13 Jbeta primers characterized the PCR. Libraries were prepared by immunoSEQ multiplex PCR; TCRdb keeps only in-frame clonotypes and omits some of them. The sample lists approximately 170,000 clones, approximately 81% occurring once. Sequencing was carried out using PBMCs. The receptors were gathered from a boy aged 2 to 10 in good health and CMV-seronegative.

This chain uses TRBV5-4 with TRBJ2-1; tentatively, D is TRBD2 (5 bases). The CDR3 runs to 14 residues. V was pared by 0 bases and J by 10 bases, with 14 bases between. CDR1 SGHNT and CDR2 YYREEE come from the germline V gene (reference sequence). Here the CDR3 reads CASSLVSGDVEQFF. The CDR3 DNA sequence: TGTGCCAGCAGCTTGGTATCCGGGGATGTAGAGCAGTTCTTC. The whole variable domain, remainder taken from reference TRBV5-4 and TRBJ2-1, is ETGVTQSPTHLIKTRGQQVTLRCSSQSGHNTVSWYQQALGQGPQFIFQYYREEENGRGNFPPRFSGLQFPNYSSELNVNALELDDSALYLCASSLVSGDVEQFFGPGTRLTVL.

The CDR3 DNA sequence: TGTGCCAGCAGCCCCCGAACCGGGGGAGGCCTAGGAAACACCATATATTTT. This sequence encodes CASSPRTGGGLGNTIYF. The chain recombines TRBV9 with TRBJ1-3; TRBD1 might be the D (5 bases). CDR1 is SGDLS, CDR2 YYNGEE, per germline. Trimming stripped 4 bases from V and 4 bases from J, with 21 bases between. CDR3 length: 17 residues. The entire variable domain, with the rest obtained from reference TRBV9 and TRBJ1-3, is as follows: DSGVTQTPKHLITATGQRVTLRCSPRSGDLSVYWYQQSLDQGLQFLIQYYNGEERAKGNILERFSAQQFPDLHSELNLSSLELGDSALYFCASSPRTGGGLGNTIYFGEGSWLTVV.

The chain uses TRBV6-1 and TRBJ2-1; 9 nucleotides align to TRBD2. This CDR3 region has 13 residues. Germline lookup yields CDR1 MNHNS and CDR2 SASEGT. Trimming removed 10 bases from V and 7 bases from J; junction bases left unmatched: 8. CDR3 amino acids: CAILLRGGNEQFF. The CDR3 DNA follows: TGTGCCATCCTCTTGCGGGGGGGTAATGAGCAGTTCTTC.

CDR3 nucleotides: TGTGCCAGCAGCCAAGATTTCACAGGGCCTTACGAGCAGTACTTC. Translated, it gives CASSQDFTGPYEQYF. The chain combines TRBV14 with TRBJ2-7, with D maybe TRBD1 (6 bases). The CDR3 contains 15 residues. Trimming stripped 0 bases from V and 4 bases from J, with 13 bases between. The germline CDR1 and CDR2 sequences are SGHDN and FVKESK. Filled out from reference TRBV14 and TRBJ2-7, the complete variable domain reads EAGVTQFPSHSVIEKGQTVTLRCDPISGHDNLYWYRRVMGKEIKFLLHFVKESKQDESGMPNNRFLAERTGGTYSTLKVQPAELEDSGVYFCASSQDFTGPYEQYFGPGTRLTVT.

The V and J genes are TRBV7-3 and TRBJ2-7, with 9 nucleotides matching TRBD2. The J segment lost 4 bases and the V segment lost 1 base, leaving 2 bases of the junction unmatched. Looked up from germline, CDR1 is SGHTA and CDR2 is FQGTGA. This CDR3 spans 14 amino acids. The DNA of the CDR3 is TGTGCCAGCAGCTTAAGTAGCGGGAGTTACGAGCAGTACTTC. Protein sequence: CASSLSSGSYEQYF.

This clone was observed a handful of times. The rearrangement joins TRBV28 to TRBJ1-5; D might be TRBD1 (5 bases). Germline loops: CDR1 MDHEN, CDR2 SYDVKM. The V gene lost 5 bases and the J gene lost 6 bases, with 14 bases spanning the gap. The CDR3 has 14 residues. The CDR3 loop reads CASSPGGGTQPQHF. The CDR3 DNA sequence: TGTGCCAGCAGTCCCGGGGGTGGGACTCAGCCCCAGCATTTT.

The gene calls are TRBV19 and TRBJ1-5; 8 bases are a match to TRBD1. V dropped 3 bases and J dropped 5; count of bases not matched to a gene: 9. Per germline, CDR1 LNHDA and CDR2 SQIVND (reference sequence). This CDR3 spans 16 amino acids. CDR3 protein: CASSIDRGGGDQPQHF. The CDR3, as DNA: TGTGCCAGTAGTATCGACAGGGGAGGAGGGGATCAGCCCCAGCATTTT.

The chain couples TRBV14 to TRBJ2-3, with 12 nucleotides matching TRBD2. V shed 1 base and J 4 bases; nucleotides not matched to a gene: 24. Germline lookup yields CDR1 SGHDN and CDR2 FVKESK. This CDR3 region has 23 residues. CDR3 region: CASSQGRVPPGTSGRWEADTQYF. CDR3 coding DNA: TGTGCCAGCAGCCAAGGACGGGTCCCCCCGGGCACTAGCGGGAGGTGGGAGGCAGATACGCAGTATTTT.

The CDR3 DNA reads as TGTGCCAGCAGTTTTATATATTCAAGCCATGAGCAGTTCTTC. Encoded protein: CASSFIYSSHEQFF. V is TRBV6-5 and J is TRBJ2-1, with D hard to call. Germline-derived CDR1 and CDR2 are MNHEY and SVGAGI. The V end was cut by 4 bases, the J end by 8 bases, with 15 bases between. The CDR3 is made up of 14 amino acids.

V gene TRBV28 combines with J gene TRBJ2-6; D remains unclear. In germline, CDR1 is MDHEN, CDR2 SYDVKM. The CDR3 length is 15 residues. V was trimmed by 6 bases and J by 2 bases, leaving 11 bases between them. CDR3 bases: TGTGCCAGCAGACCAAGGCAGGCTGGGGCCAACGTCCTGACTTTC. This translates into CASRPRQAGANVLTF.

This chain links TRBV5-4 with TRBJ1-1; D is uncertain. This CDR3 comprises 12 residues. V dropped 5 bases and J dropped 3 bases, with 8 bases sitting between them. Germline assignment: CDR1 SGHNT and CDR2 YYREEE (reference sequence). The CDR3 nucleotides read TGTGCCAGCAGACTTGCCGACACTGAAGCTTTCTTT. Its translation is CASRLADTEAFF. Full variable domain (missing parts from reference TRBV5-4 and TRBJ1-1): ETGVTQSPTHLIKTRGQQVTLRCSSQSGHNTVSWYQQALGQGPQFIFQYYREEENGRGNFPPRFSGLQFPNYSSELNVNALELDDSALYLCASRLADTEAFFGQGTRLTVV.

The chain recombines TRBV6-6 with TRBJ1-2; maybe TRBD1 (6 bases). The CDR3 has 16 residues. Germline V gene sequence: CDR1 MNHNY, CDR2 SVGAGI (reference sequence). V was shortened by 0 bases and J by 4 bases, with 15 bases between the two germline ends. CDR3 in DNA: TGTGCCAGCAGTTACTCGATGGGCAGGGGCTCCTATGGCTACACCTTC. This sequence encodes CASSYSMGRGSYGYTF.

The CDR3 bases are TGTGCCAGCAGCCTTGGACTAACGGGGACAGATACGCAGTATTTT. Amino acid sequence: CASSLGLTGTDTQYF. The chain links TRBV28 to TRBJ2-3, with a possible D match to TRBD2 (6 bases). CDR3 length: 15 amino acids. Germline V gives CDR1 MDHEN, CDR2 SYDVKM. V lost 6 bases and J lost 3, with 16 bases in between.

This CDR3 is CASSESGSSNQPQHF. Here the CDR3 DNA reads TGTGCCAGCAGTGAGTCCGGGAGTAGCAATCAGCCCCAGCATTTT. This sequence joins TRBV6-1 and TRBJ1-5, with D hard to call. Germline lookup yields CDR1 MNHNS and CDR2 SASEGT. This CDR3 spans 15 amino acids. Trimming cost V 3 bases and J 0 bases, with 9 bases left between them.

The V and J genes are TRBV5-4 and TRBJ2-5; D perhaps matches TRBD2 (6 bases). With 2 bases removed from V and 1 base from J, the gap between germline ends came to 9 bases. The germline CDR1 and CDR2 sequences are SGHNT and YYREEE (reference sequence). The CDR3 is 14 amino acids. The DNA for the CDR3 is TGTGCCAGCAGCTTAGGCGGGACCCAAGAGACCCAGTACTTC. This gives the protein CASSLGGTQETQYF.

The chain joins TRBV5-1 to TRBJ1-2; D uncertain. Germline V lookup: CDR1 SGHRS, CDR2 YFSETQ. V lost 5 bases to trimming and J lost 5 bases, with 13 bases between them. The CDR3 has 13 amino acids. CDR3 nucleotides: TGCGCCAGCAGTTCCGACAACGATTATGGCTACACCTTC. It translates to CASSSDNDYGYTF.

V and J are TRBV19 and TRBJ1-6; perhaps TRBD1 as D (5 bases). V shed 10 bases and J shed 3 bases, with 10 bases lying between them. Germline values: CDR1 LNHDA, CDR2 SQIVND (reference sequence). The CDR3 is made up of 13 amino acids. The CDR3 DNA sequence: TGTGCCACCAAGGACATCTATAATTCACCCCTCCACTTT. Protein: CATKDIYNSPLHF.

The V call is TRBV6-1, the J call TRBJ1-1, with D maybe TRBD1 (6 bases). The CDR3 length is 14 residues. The V gene lost 5 bases and the J gene lost 1 base, with 11 bases spanning the gap. The germline CDR1 and CDR2 sequences are MNHNS and SASEGT. The CDR3 DNA is TGTGCCAGCAGTCCCGGGACAAAGAACACTGAAGCTTTCTTT. Residues: CASSPGTKNTEAFF.

The rearrangement links TRBV28 to TRBJ2-7; 8 bases fit TRBD1. The CDR3 covers 13 residues. V trimming: 9 bases; J trimming: 2 bases; junction bases outside the gene matches: 6. Looked up from germline, CDR1 is MDHEN and CDR2 is SYDVKM. The CDR3 loop is CARDRGVPYEQYV. CDR3 DNA: TGTGCCAGAGACAGGGGCGTCCCCTACGAGCAGTACGTC.

The V call is TRBV27, the J call TRBJ2-7; the D gene is possibly TRBD2 (5 bases). Trimming left V 3 bases short and J 5 bases short, with 11 bases between. This CDR3 is built from 13 residues. Per the germline V gene, CDR1 is MNHEY and CDR2 is SMNVEV (reference sequence). CDR3 amino acids: CASSLEAGHEQYF. As DNA, the CDR3 is TGTGCCAGCAGTTTGGAGGCGGGTCACGAGCAGTACTTC.

The chain employs TRBV6-5 and TRBJ2-1, with D perhaps matching TRBD2 (5 bases). V dropped 2 bases and J dropped 3 bases, with 14 bases sitting between them. The CDR3 spans 16 residues. In germline, CDR1 is MNHEY, CDR2 SVGAGI. The CDR3 nucleotides read TGTGCCAGCAGTTACCTCTCCCAGCGGTTCTACAATGAGCAGTTCTTC. It yields the protein CASSYLSQRFYNEQFF.

The chain couples TRBV2 to TRBJ2-1; TRBD1 matches at 9 bases. The V and J ends lost 8 bases and 3 bases, in that order; junction bases with no gene match: 2. The CDR3 has 13 amino acids. From germline, CDR1 is SNHLY and CDR2 FYNNEI. CDR3 protein: CASRDRVYNEQFF. The CDR3 region has the DNA TGTGCCAGCCGGGACAGGGTCTACAATGAGCAGTTCTTC.

The chain links TRBV6-1 to TRBJ1-6, with 7 bases fitting TRBD1. In germline, CDR1 is MNHNS, CDR2 SASEGT. J lost 6 bases, V lost 6 bases, and 5 bases had no gene match. CDR3 length: 14 amino acids. The CDR3, as DNA: TGTGCCAGCAGCGACAGGGTGGCTAATTCACCCCTCCACTTT. Translated, it gives CASSDRVANSPLHF.

This chain connects TRBV27 to TRBJ2-2; 10 bases are shared with TRBD2. J lost 6 bases, V lost 5 bases, and 6 bases had no gene match. CDR3 length: 15 residues. CDR1 and CDR2 (germline): MNHEY, SMNVEV (reference sequence). CDR3 sequence (DNA): TGTGCCAGCAGTACTAGCGGGATTGTTCCCGGGGAGCTGTTTTTT. Residues: CASSTSGIVPGELFF.

This rearrangement joins TRBV10-3 to TRBJ2-2, with a tentative D call TRBD2 (7 bases). Deletions cut 3 bases from V and 5 bases from J, with 19 bases between. The length of the CDR3 is 17 residues. From germline, CDR1 is ENHRY and CDR2 SYGVKD. The DNA of the CDR3 is TGTGCCATCAGTGAAACAGGGAGGGTAGATCTGACCGGGGAGCTGTTTTTT. It codes for CAISETGRVDLTGELFF.

The CDR3 DNA reads as TGTGCCACCGCCTTGGGGGGAGGGCTCTACAATGAGCAGTTCTTC. This codes for CATALGGGLYNEQFF. The rearrangement links TRBV2 to TRBJ2-1, with 7 bases matching TRBD2. The CDR3 is 15 residues long. The V segment lost 10 bases and the J segment 3 bases; nucleotides outside the gene matches: 12. Germline assignment: CDR1 SNHLY and CDR2 FYNNEI. The full variable domain, rest sourced from reference TRBV2 and TRBJ2-1, is EPEVTQTPSHQVTQMGQEVILRCVPISNHLYFYWYRQILGQKVEFLVSFYNNEISEKSEIFDDQFSVERPDGSNFTLKIRSTKLEDSAMYFCATALGGGLYNEQFFGPGTRLTVL.